This TCR beta chain was recovered during a study of cytomegalovirus exposure and HLA in healthy donors. The CDR3 has 16 amino acids. V lost 3 bases and J lost 4; bases outside the gene matches: 9. CDR1 and CDR2 (germline): KGHSH, LQKENI. PCR employed 60 Vbeta and 13 Jbeta primers. How the authors handled the data: About 10 million shared chains were among around 80 million unique TCR beta chains counted in a later analysis. Method: immunoSEQ multiplex PCR; TCRdb's copy keeps in-frame clones and lacks some. D and trimming were read from the DNA, whereas the V and J calls and clone size are those reported in that table. The sample holds nearly 95,000 clones, roughly three quarters seen once.

The sequence derives from a woman in her thirties or forties in good health and CMV-seronegative. The chain uses TRBV18 and TRBJ1-5, with TRBD1 matching 7 bases. Sequences were obtained from PBMCs. CDR3 loop: CASSPSPGTVNQPQHF. CDR3 coding DNA: TGTGCCAGCTCACCGTCCCCCGGGACAGTTAATCAGCCCCAGCATTTT.